These T cell receptor beta chains were read from a single sample in a study of T cells in Graves' hyperthyroidism and ophthalmopathy. TCRdb independently ran MiXCR on the multiplex PCR reads; one entry per CDR3 protein. The profile shows about 660,000 distinct CDR3 sequences, approximately 42% of them singletons. The sample was peripheral blood or thyroid tissue (not recorded which). The receptor source for this set is an adult man with Graves' disease, either hyperthyroidism or ophthalmopathy (not recorded which). Both conserved end residues are part of each CDR3. D genes are given only for firm matches. The size of a clone is reported for some rows only, either as once, few or many, or as a class for expanded clones.

J gene: TRBJ1-2; V gene: TRBV29-1; clone size: .; D gene: TRBD1; CDR3 DNA: TGCAGCGTAGCTTCCGGGACAGATGATGGCTACACCTTC; CDR3 protein: CSVASGTDDGYTF
J gene: TRBJ2-5; V gene: TRBV25-1; clone size: .; D gene: .; CDR3 DNA: TGTGCCAGCAGCCAAGATTCCTACCAAGAGGCCCAGTACTTC; CDR3 protein: CASSQDSYQEAQYF
J gene: TRBJ1-3; V gene: TRBV7-9; clone size: .; D gene: .; CDR3 DNA: TGTGCCAGCAGCTTCTCTGGAAACACCGTATATTTT; CDR3 protein: CASSFSGNTVYF
J gene: TRBJ2-7; V gene: TRBV5-1; clone size: few; D gene: TRBD2; CDR3 DNA: TGCGCCAGCAGCTCGGGACTAGGTAGCTTGCCGTACTTC; CDR3 protein: CASSSGLGSLPYF
J gene: TRBJ1-5; V gene: TRBV15; clone size: many; D gene: .; CDR3 DNA: TGTGCCACCAGCAGACCCTATCAGCCCCAGCATTTT; CDR3 protein: CATSRPYQPQHF
J gene: TRBJ2-7; V gene: TRBV29-1; clone size: few; D gene: .; CDR3 DNA: TGCAGCCTCAGGGGTAGGACCTACGAGCAGTACTTC; CDR3 protein: CSLRGRTYEQYF
J gene: TRBJ1-1; V gene: TRBV29-1; clone size: many; D gene: .; CDR3 DNA: TGCAGCGTTGTAGCAGGGGAAGCTGAAGCTTTCTTT; CDR3 protein: CSVVAGEAEAFF
J gene: TRBJ2-3; V gene: TRBV10-3; clone size: .; D gene: .; CDR3 DNA: TGTGCCATCAGTGTGGTTTCCACAGATGCGCAGTATTTT; CDR3 protein: CAISVVSTDAQYF
J gene: TRBJ2-5; V gene: TRBV11-2; clone size: .; D gene: .; CDR3 DNA: TGTGTCAGCAGCCTCCCCCCCTGGCACCAAGAGACCCAGTACTTC; CDR3 protein: CVSSLPPWHQETQYF
J gene: TRBJ1-2; V gene: TRBV9; clone size: .; D gene: TRBD1; CDR3 DNA: TGTGCCAGCAGCGCGACGACAGGGGTTGACTATGGCTACACCTTC; CDR3 protein: CASSATTGVDYGYTF
J gene: TRBJ1-2; V gene: TRBV19; clone size: once; D gene: TRBD1; CDR3 DNA: TGTGCCAGTAGTGTGCAGGGGACAGGGGGAAGGTATGGCTACACCTTC; CDR3 protein: CASSVQGTGGRYGYTF
J gene: TRBJ2-7; V gene: TRBV7-9; clone size: few; D gene: .; CDR3 DNA: TGTGCCAGCCGAGGGGGGGGAAGGTACGAGCAGTACTTC; CDR3 protein: CASRGGGRYEQYF
J gene: TRBJ2-7; V gene: TRBV25-1; clone size: once; D gene: TRBD1; CDR3 DNA: TGTGCCAGCAGTGCTAGGCAACAGGGGAGCGAGCAGTACTTC; CDR3 protein: CASSARQQGSEQYF
J gene: TRBJ1-2; V gene: TRBV5-1; clone size: .; D gene: TRBD1; CDR3 DNA: TGCGCCAGCAGCTACCAGGGGGTTGACACCTTC; CDR3 protein: CASSYQGVDTF
J gene: TRBJ1-1; V gene: TRBV29-1; clone size: .; D gene: .; CDR3 DNA: TGCAGCGTTCTGGGGTCTGTCCGAGCTTTCTTT; CDR3 protein: CSVLGSVRAFF
J gene: TRBJ1-5; V gene: TRBV7-9; clone size: .; D gene: TRBD1; CDR3 DNA: TGTGCCAGCGGGGGACAGGGAGACAATCAGCCCCAGCATTTT; CDR3 protein: CASGGQGDNQPQHF
J gene: TRBJ2-5; V gene: TRBV6-6; clone size: .; D gene: TRBD1; CDR3 DNA: TGTGCCAGCAGTCACACCGGGACAGGGGGGGAAGAGACCCAGTACTTC; CDR3 protein: CASSHTGTGGEETQYF
J gene: TRBJ1-1; V gene: TRBV12-3/TRBV12-4; clone size: many; D gene: .; CDR3 DNA: TGTGCCAGCAGTTTAGCAAGGGGAGGGACTGAAGCTTTCTTT; CDR3 protein: CASSLARGGTEAFF
J gene: TRBJ2-7; V gene: TRBV7-2; clone size: .; D gene: .; CDR3 DNA: TGTGCCAGCAGCTTAGCGCTTGACAATGAGCAGTACTTC; CDR3 protein: CASSLALDNEQYF
J gene: TRBJ2-7; V gene: TRBV2; clone size: many; D gene: .; CDR3 DNA: TGTGCCAGCAGCTTACAGGGAGACTACGAGCAGTACTTC; CDR3 protein: CASSLQGDYEQYF
J gene: TRBJ1-2; V gene: TRBV15; clone size: .; D gene: TRBD1; CDR3 DNA: TGTGCCACCAGCAGCTTAGGGGGCCCTGGGGCCTATAGCTACACCTTC; CDR3 protein: CATSSLGGPGAYSYTF
J gene: TRBJ1-2; V gene: TRBV9; clone size: few; D gene: TRBD1; CDR3 DNA: TGTGCCAGCAGTCGTACAGGGGGCGCCGTCTATGGCTACACCTTC; CDR3 protein: CASSRTGGAVYGYTF
J gene: TRBJ2-5; V gene: TRBV19; clone size: .; D gene: TRBD2; CDR3 DNA: TGTGCCAGTAGTGTTAGAGCGGGGGCTCGTGAGACCCAGTACTTC; CDR3 protein: CASSVRAGARETQYF
J gene: TRBJ1-1; V gene: TRBV29-1; clone size: few; D gene: .; CDR3 DNA: TGCAGCTTAAGCGTGATGGACACTGAAGCTTTCTTT; CDR3 protein: CSLSVMDTEAFF
J gene: TRBJ2-7; V gene: TRBV5-1; clone size: .; D gene: .; CDR3 DNA: TGCGCCAGCAGCTTGAGTTCGGACAGTCCAATCTCCTACGAGCAGTACTTC; CDR3 protein: CASSLSSDSPISYEQYF
J gene: TRBJ2-5; V gene: TRBV30; clone size: .; D gene: .; CDR3 DNA: TGTGCCTGGATGGGGGGGGGCCTAGAGACCCAGTACTTC; CDR3 protein: CAWMGGGLETQYF
J gene: TRBJ1-1; V gene: TRBV19; clone size: few; D gene: .; CDR3 DNA: TGTGCCAGTAGTATCGTGAAGGGTACTGAAGCTTTCTTT; CDR3 protein: CASSIVKGTEAFF
J gene: TRBJ1-3; V gene: TRBV2; clone size: .; D gene: .; CDR3 DNA: TGTGCCAGCACGGCAATTATTAACTATGGCTACACCATATATTTT; CDR3 protein: CASTAIINYGYTIYF
J gene: TRBJ1-1; V gene: TRBV2; clone size: .; D gene: TRBD1; CDR3 DNA: TGTGCCAGCAGGGCCGGGACAGGGAGGAACACTGAAGCTTTCTTT; CDR3 protein: CASRAGTGRNTEAFF
J gene: TRBJ1-5; V gene: TRBV2; clone size: many; D gene: .; CDR3 DNA: TGTGCCAGCATGTCAGGAATCAGCAATCAGCCCCAGCATTTT; CDR3 protein: CASMSGISNQPQHF
J gene: TRBJ2-7; V gene: TRBV7-9; clone size: once; D gene: .; CDR3 DNA: TGTGCCAGCAGCTTTTACGGTGGCGAGCAGTACTTC; CDR3 protein: CASSFYGGEQYF
J gene: TRBJ1-2; V gene: TRBV7-3; clone size: .; D gene: TRBD1; CDR3 DNA: TGTGCCAGCAGCCCACGGACAGGGCAAGGTGACACCTTC; CDR3 protein: CASSPRTGQGDTF
J gene: TRBJ1-1; V gene: TRBV11-2; clone size: .; D gene: .; CDR3 DNA: TGTGCCAGCTCAAGGGCAGGGAAGAACACTGAAGCTTTCTTT; CDR3 protein: CASSRAGKNTEAFF
J gene: TRBJ2-5; V gene: TRBV29-1; clone size: .; D gene: TRBD1; CDR3 DNA: TGCAGCGTTCGACAGGGACACCAAGAGACCCAGTACTTC; CDR3 protein: CSVRQGHQETQYF
J gene: TRBJ2-7; V gene: TRBV5-1; clone size: few; D gene: TRBD1; CDR3 DNA: TGCGCCAGCAGCCCGACAGGGGGCTCCTACGAGCAGTACTTC; CDR3 protein: CASSPTGGSYEQYF
J gene: TRBJ1-4; V gene: TRBV20-1; clone size: .; D gene: .; CDR3 DNA: TGCAGTGCAGGCGGGAGATACACTGAAAAACTGTTTTTT; CDR3 protein: CSAGGRYTEKLFF
J gene: TRBJ1-5; V gene: TRBV2; clone size: .; D gene: .; CDR3 DNA: TGTGCCAGCAGTTTTCTTGGGGGAGGCGGCAATCAGCCCCAGCATTTT; CDR3 protein: CASSFLGGGGNQPQHF
J gene: TRBJ1-2; V gene: TRBV29-1; clone size: once; D gene: TRBD1; CDR3 DNA: TGCAGCGTTGTCCGGACAGGGGGACGGAGCTATGGCTACACCTTC; CDR3 protein: CSVVRTGGRSYGYTF
J gene: TRBJ2-7; V gene: TRBV7-9; clone size: .; D gene: .; CDR3 DNA: TGTGCCAGCAGTTACTCGAAGGCCGAGCAGTACTTC; CDR3 protein: CASSYSKAEQYF
J gene: TRBJ1-6; V gene: TRBV12-1; clone size: .; D gene: .; CDR3 DNA: TGTGCCAGCAGCTTTGAGGGACAGGGAAATTCACCCCTCCACTTT; CDR3 protein: CASSFEGQGNSPLHF
J gene: TRBJ1-5; V gene: TRBV5-1; clone size: many; D gene: .; CDR3 DNA: TGCGCCAGCAGCCCCTCGGGGCAGCCCCAGCATTTT; CDR3 protein: CASSPSGQPQHF
J gene: TRBJ2-6; V gene: TRBV7-2; clone size: .; D gene: .; CDR3 DNA: TGTGCCAGCAGCGGTTCACAGGGAGTAGCTCCTGAAGCTTTC; CDR3 protein: CASSGSQGVAPEAF
J gene: TRBJ2-7; V gene: TRBV29-1; clone size: many; D gene: .; CDR3 DNA: TGCAGCGTTGTTTATGGGAGAACCCTAGCCGAGCAGTACTTC; CDR3 protein: CSVVYGRTLAEQYF
J gene: TRBJ2-5; V gene: TRBV29-1; clone size: .; D gene: TRBD1; CDR3 DNA: TGCAGCGTGGGGGGGACAGGGGGCGGGGAGACCCAGTACTTC; CDR3 protein: CSVGGTGGGETQYF
J gene: TRBJ1-2; V gene: TRBV12-3/TRBV12-4; clone size: .; D gene: .; CDR3 DNA: TGTGCCAGCAGCATAGTCGGGGCCTTTGGCTATGGCTACACCTTC; CDR3 protein: CASSIVGAFGYGYTF
J gene: TRBJ1-4; V gene: TRBV5-5; clone size: once; D gene: TRBD1; CDR3 DNA: TGCGCCAGCAGCTCGCCGGACAGGTTAACTAATGAAAAACTGTTTTTT; CDR3 protein: CASSSPDRLTNEKLFF
J gene: TRBJ1-2; V gene: TRBV29-1; clone size: .; D gene: .; CDR3 DNA: TGCAGCTTTTCGGGGGGCTACACCTTC; CDR3 protein: CSFSGGYTF
J gene: TRBJ2-2; V gene: TRBV7-8; clone size: .; D gene: .; CDR3 DNA: TGTGCCAGCAGCTTAGTATCCGGGGAGCTGTTTTTT; CDR3 protein: CASSLVSGELFF
J gene: TRBJ1-5; V gene: TRBV2; clone size: many; D gene: TRBD1; CDR3 DNA: TGTGCCAGCAGGTGGGACAGGGAAGGTCAGCCCCAGCATTTT; CDR3 protein: CASRWDREGQPQHF
J gene: TRBJ2-7; V gene: TRBV27; clone size: .; D gene: TRBD1; CDR3 DNA: TGTGCCAGCAGTTACAACAGGGGCCACGAGCAGTACTTC; CDR3 protein: CASSYNRGHEQYF
J gene: TRBJ2-7; V gene: TRBV4-1; clone size: few; D gene: TRBD1; CDR3 DNA: TGCGCCAGCAGCATCCGGACAGGGGCACCCTACGAGCAGTACTTC; CDR3 protein: CASSIRTGAPYEQYF
J gene: TRBJ1-2; V gene: TRBV29-1; clone size: few; D gene: .; CDR3 DNA: TGCAGCGTTGTGGGTTTGGGGGCAGGTTATGGCTACACCTTC; CDR3 protein: CSVVGLGAGYGYTF